This TCR beta chain was observed in a study of OX40 agonist ivuxolimab in advanced cancers. Study at large: Intravenous ivuxolimab was administered to patients every 2 weeks at 0.01 to 10 mg/kg.

This CDR3 region has 15 residues. Trimming stripped 0 bases from V and 1 base from J, with 13 bases between. Germline CDR1 is SQVTM and CDR2 is ANQGSEA. Libraries were prepared by immunoSEQ multiplex PCR; TCRdb keeps only in-frame clonotypes and omits some of them. The sample comprises 55,000 to 75,000 clones, roughly four fifths of which are singletons, and around 1% rests with the top ten. Sequences were derived from CD4+ or CD8+ T cells sorted from blood, sampled in a trial of the OX40 agonist ivuxolimab. The clonotype comes from an adult with an advanced solid tumor such as melanoma, head and neck, liver or kidney cancer. V and J are TRBV29-1 and TRBJ2-7; perhaps TRBD2 as D (5 bases). The CDR3 loop reads CSVEDSGSHSYEQYF. As DNA, the CDR3 is TGCAGCGTTGAAGATTCGGGGTCCCATTCCTACGAGCAGTACTTC.